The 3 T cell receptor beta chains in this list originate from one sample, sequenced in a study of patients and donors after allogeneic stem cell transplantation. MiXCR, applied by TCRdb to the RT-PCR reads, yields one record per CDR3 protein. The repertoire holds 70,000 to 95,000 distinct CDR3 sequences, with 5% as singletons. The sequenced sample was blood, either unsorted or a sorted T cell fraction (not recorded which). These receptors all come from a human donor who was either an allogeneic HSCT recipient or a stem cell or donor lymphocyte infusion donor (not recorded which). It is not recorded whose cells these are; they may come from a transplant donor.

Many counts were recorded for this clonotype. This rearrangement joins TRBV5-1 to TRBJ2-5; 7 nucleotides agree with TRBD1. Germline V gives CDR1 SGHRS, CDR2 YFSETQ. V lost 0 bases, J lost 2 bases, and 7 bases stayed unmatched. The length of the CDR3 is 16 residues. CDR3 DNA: TGCGCCAGCAGCTTGGCCCCGACAGGGATACAAGAGACCCAGTACTTC. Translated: CASSLAPTGIQETQYF. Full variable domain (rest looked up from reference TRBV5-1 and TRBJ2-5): KAGVTQTPRYLIKTRGQQVTLSCSPISGHRSVSWYQQTPGQGLQFLFEYFSETQRNKGNFPGRFSGRQFSNSRSEMNVSTLELGDSALYLCASSLAPTGIQETQYFGPGTRLLVL.

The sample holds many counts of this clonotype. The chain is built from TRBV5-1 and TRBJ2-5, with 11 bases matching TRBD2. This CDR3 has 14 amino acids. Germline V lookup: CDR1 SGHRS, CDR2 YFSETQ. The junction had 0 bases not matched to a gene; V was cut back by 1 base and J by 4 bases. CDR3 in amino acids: CASSLTSGGETQYF. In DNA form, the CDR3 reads TGCGCCAGCAGCTTGACTAGCGGGGGAGAGACCCAGTACTTC.

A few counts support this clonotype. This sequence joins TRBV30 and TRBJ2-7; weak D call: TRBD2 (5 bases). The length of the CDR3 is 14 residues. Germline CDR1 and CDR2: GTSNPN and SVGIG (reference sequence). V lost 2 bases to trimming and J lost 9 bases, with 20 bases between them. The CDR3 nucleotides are TGTGCCTGGAGTCCCGGCAGCGACTACGTAGGGCAGTACTTC. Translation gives CAWSPGSDYVGQYF. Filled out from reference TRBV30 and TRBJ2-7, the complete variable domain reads SQTIHQWPATLVQPVGSPLSLECTVEGTSNPNLYWYRQAAGRGLQLLFYSVGIGQISSEVPQNLSASRPQDRQFILSSKKLLLSDSGFYLCAWSPGSDYVGQYFGPGTRLTVT.